The T cell receptor (beta chain) under discussion was sequenced for a study of radiotherapy plus CTLA-4 blockade in lung cancer. On the study more broadly: There were objective responses in 18% of patients, and around 32% had disease control. Broader study findings: After radiotherapy and ipilimumab, tumor-derived clones expanded in peripheral blood. Strongest reported response predictors: early blood clone changes and post-radiation interferon-beta.

TCRdb's copy holds only in-frame clones and misses some; the assay was immunoSEQ multiplex PCR. The table lists roughly 59,000 clones, approximately 70% of them singletons. To note about this clone: Antigen unknown.

The CDR3 consists of 16 residues. Germline V CDR1 and CDR2: SNHLY, FYNNEI. V was clipped by 2 bases and J by 4 bases, with 15 bases between them. Alongside CTLA-4 blockade with ipilimumab, patients with chemo-refractory metastatic non-small-cell lung cancer received focal radiation. The sample here was peripheral blood, taken from a patient treated with radiotherapy plus ipilimumab. The chain couples TRBV2 to TRBJ1-5; D perhaps matches TRBD1 (5 bases). The receptor comes from a human donor with non-small cell lung cancer whose response to radiotherapy plus ipilimumab could not be evaluated. The CDR3 sequence is CASSERVGGSNQPQHF. CDR3 DNA sequence: TGTGCCAGCAGTGAACGGGTGGGGGGGTCGAATCAGCCCCAGCATTTT.